This note documents a single TCR beta chain sequence. TCRdb ran MiXCR on the RACE reads and lists one entry per CDR3 protein. The table lists approximately 260,000 distinct CDR3 sequences, over 8% of them singletons, with roughly 2.5% in the top ten. These data belong to a study of human T cells and chemical hapten exposure. From germline, CDR1 is SGHTA and CDR2 FQGNSA. The V gene end was trimmed by 1 base and the J gene end by 1 base; junction bases not matched to a gene: 9. This CDR3 contains 17 residues. Sample time point: pre-sensitization, week 0. Treatment denoted: therapeutic diphenylcyclopropenone sensitization with weekly scalp DPC.

This sample comprised whole blood, obtained in connection with sensitization to the hapten diphenylcyclopropenone (DPC). The TCR was taken from a woman in her forties with alopecia areata. Some clones in this sample may be carry-over from other donors' samples. The chain employs TRBV7-2 and TRBJ2-7; 8 bases line up with TRBD2. The chain's CDR3 is CASSLEGLGFRSYEQYF. The CDR3 nucleotides read TGTGCCAGCAGCTTAGAGGGACTAGGTTTCAGGTCCTACGAGCAGTACTTC.